This TCR beta chain was captured by sequencing in a study of Graves' ophthalmopathy and Graves' hyperthyroidism (dated by TCRdb to the late 2010s). Regarding the complete study: Peripheral blood samples were taken at the time of initial diagnosis, before any treatment was given. To tell Graves' ophthalmopathy apart from Graves' hyperthyroidism, and to predict which patients would progress to ophthalmopathy, the study relied on TCR beta repertoire signatures. Following sample collection, hyperthyroidism patients were given methimazole at a starting dose of 30 mg daily, and ophthalmopathy patients were given high-dose intravenous methylprednisolone. To explore V-J signatures distinguishing ophthalmopathy from hyperthyroidism, a discovery set of roughly 100 patients (43 ophthalmopathy, about 57 stable hyperthyroidism) was enrolled. For independent validation, a separate cohort was made up of 18 hyperthyroidism patients plus 17 patients who later progressed from hyperthyroidism to ophthalmopathy. In five to seven hyperthyroidism patients, the T-cell repertoire of thyroid tissue was compared with the T-cell repertoire of blood. In total, 135 blood samples were TCR-sequenced: around 42 ophthalmopathy, over 70 hyperthyroidism and approximately 17 hyperthyroidism-to-ophthalmopathy patients.

Per the germline V gene, SQVTM is the CDR1 and ANQGSEA is the CDR2. V and J are trimmed by 4 bases and 3 bases, and the gene matches miss 4 bases of the junction. Spanning cysteine to phenylalanine, the CDR3 consists of 13 amino acids. Only the CDR3 portion is preserved as DNA: 39 bases, with reading frame beginning at the first base. Hyperthyroidism was considered stable if no progression to ophthalmopathy occurred within 18 months of follow-up. The hyperthyroidism patients were 18 to 65 years old and newly diagnosed, with a disease duration of less than 2 months. Patients with other autoimmune diseases, uncontrolled infections, pregnancy or lactation were excluded. Clinical symptoms, serum thyroxine, TRAb, thyroid ultrasound and orbital computed tomography were used for diagnosis. Ficoll-Paque density gradient centrifugation was used to isolate PBMCs from around 10 ml of fresh peripheral blood. Trizol reagent was used to extract the total RNA, and its quality was then checked on an Agilent 2100 Bioanalyzer.

This clonotype was counted ten times or more. The antigen it recognizes is unknown. No per-base quality is available; no much larger clone lies one base away. What the study reported, not specific to this receptor: Sample size was not statistically predetermined, and group allocation was not concealed from the investigators. In validation, the model predicted ophthalmopathy progression with over 60% sensitivity and roughly 72% specificity; 12 predicted patients were CT-confirmed with GO in a median of approximately six months. Most expanded thyroid clonotypes with frequency above 0.001 were also detected in blood, suggesting blood repertoires may reflect the thyroid immune response. The 13-signature model separated ophthalmopathy from stable hyperthyroidism with 85% to 90% sensitivity and approximately 81% specificity in cross-validation, and 80%/75% in the test set.

For repertoire sequencing, TCR beta CDR3 regions were amplified from RNA transcripts. HTBI primers and the Qiagen OneStep RT-PCR kit were used in a first-round RT-PCR, which was followed by a second-round multiplex PCR, size selection and purification. Libraries were sequenced on an Illumina HiSeq2000 using paired-end 100 bp reads. The original pipeline was this. SOAPnuke was used for read processing, and reads with adapters, uncalled bases, a mean Phred below 15, or no exact constant-primer or identifier match were discarded. High-quality paired reads were merged with COPE v1.2.5. Each unique nucleotide sequence was treated as a clonotype, and MiTCR v1.1 was used to align the clonotypes to the IMGT TRB V, D and J references. The analysis was limited to V-J combinations with a frequency above 0.0001, which together covered over 99% of the repertoires. For each V-J combination, a TCR clonal expansion and chaos score was defined as the ratio of F50 clonal expansion to chaos observed in the TCRdist matrix. Welch's t-statistics and random forest were used to reduce the features to about twelve V-J combinations, which were then used as input to a naive Bayes classifier. The similarity between thyroid and blood repertoires was quantified using the Morisita-Horn index. The raw public data were reprocessed by TCRdb itself: fastp quality trimming at Q25, MiXCR clonotype calling, in-frame beta chains only. Each CDR3 protein gets just one entry, which takes the most common genes and DNA from the rows behind it. The V and J calls were determined by TCRdb, not by the authors. Here the sample has some 350,000 distinct CDR3 sequences; about a sixth occur a single time. The top ten hold 2% to 2.5% of the sample.

The clonotype originates from an adult woman with stable Graves' hyperthyroidism. The receptor chain draws on TRBV29-1 and TRBJ2-7, with 9 junctional bases fitting TRBD2. The material sequenced was peripheral blood. The CDR3 in this case is CSVGVAGDYEQYF. Here is the DNA: TGCAGCGTTGGGGTAGCGGGAGACTACGAGCAGTACTTC.